This record covers a single T cell receptor beta chain. Its antigen remains unknown. The V gene's germline CDR1 is MNHNS and CDR2 SASEGT. With V trimmed by 1 base and J by 7 bases, 12 bases remained unmatched. CDR3 length equals 17 residues. Here immunoSEQ multiplex PCR was the method, and the copy in TCRdb shows in-frame clones only, minus some. Here the sample spans approximately 280,000 clones, 70% to 90% being singletons. These data originate in a study of Ad26.COV2.S vaccination and SARS-CoV-2 variants. Whole-study context: Doses of Ad26.COV2.S were injected into muscle once or twice, 56 days apart.

Findings and caveats of the study: From the TCR breadth and depth analyses, total T cell responses may have been underestimated. Vaccine recipients showed a spike-specific TCR breadth that was higher than in placebo recipients.

Stated treatment: over 15 received Ad26.COV2.S at low or high dose, single or two shots; about five received placebo; per-sample allocation not given. All samples were drawn on day 63, counting from the first vaccine or placebo injection. The chain combines TRBV6-1 with TRBJ1-4; TRBD1 matches at 7 bases. The sample here was peripheral blood, taken in a trial of Ad26.COV2.S vaccine versus placebo. This sequence originates from a person aged 18-65 years who received the Ad26.COV2.S COVID-19 vaccine or a placebo. The DNA for the CDR3 is TGTGCCAGCAGTGAAGAAAGGACAGGCGGCATGGGTGAAAAACTGTTTTTT. As protein: CASSEERTGGMGEKLFF.